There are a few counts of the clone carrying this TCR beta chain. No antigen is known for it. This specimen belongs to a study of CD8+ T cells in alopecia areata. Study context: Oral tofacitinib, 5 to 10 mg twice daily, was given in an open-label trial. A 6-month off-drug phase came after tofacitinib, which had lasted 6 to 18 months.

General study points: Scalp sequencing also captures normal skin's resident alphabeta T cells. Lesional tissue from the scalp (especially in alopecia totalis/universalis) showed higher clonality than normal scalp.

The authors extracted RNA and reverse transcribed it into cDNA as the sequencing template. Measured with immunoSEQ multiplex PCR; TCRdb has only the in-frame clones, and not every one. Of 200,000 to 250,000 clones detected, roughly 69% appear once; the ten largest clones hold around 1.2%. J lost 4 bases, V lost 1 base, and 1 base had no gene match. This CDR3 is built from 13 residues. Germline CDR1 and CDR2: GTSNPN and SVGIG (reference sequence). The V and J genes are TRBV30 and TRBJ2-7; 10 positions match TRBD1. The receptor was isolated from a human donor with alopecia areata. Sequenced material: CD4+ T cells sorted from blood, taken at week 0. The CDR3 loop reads CAWSGQGAYEQYF. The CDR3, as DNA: TGTGCCTGGAGTGGACAGGGGGCTTACGAGCAGTACTTC.